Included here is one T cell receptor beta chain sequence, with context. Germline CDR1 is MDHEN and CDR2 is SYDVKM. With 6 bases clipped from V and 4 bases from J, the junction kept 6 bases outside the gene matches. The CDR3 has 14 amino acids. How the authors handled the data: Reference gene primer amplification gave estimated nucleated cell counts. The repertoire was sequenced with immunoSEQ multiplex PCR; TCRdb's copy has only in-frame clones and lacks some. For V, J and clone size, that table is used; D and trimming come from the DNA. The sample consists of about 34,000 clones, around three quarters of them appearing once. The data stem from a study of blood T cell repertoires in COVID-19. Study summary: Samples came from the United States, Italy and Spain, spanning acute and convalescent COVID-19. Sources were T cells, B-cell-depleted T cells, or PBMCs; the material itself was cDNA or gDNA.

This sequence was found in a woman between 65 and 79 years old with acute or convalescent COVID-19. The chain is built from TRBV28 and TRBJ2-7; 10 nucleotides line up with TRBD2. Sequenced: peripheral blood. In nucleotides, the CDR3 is TGTGCCAGCAGGCTAGCGGGAGAGAGGTACGAGCAGTACTTC. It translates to CASRLAGERYEQYF.